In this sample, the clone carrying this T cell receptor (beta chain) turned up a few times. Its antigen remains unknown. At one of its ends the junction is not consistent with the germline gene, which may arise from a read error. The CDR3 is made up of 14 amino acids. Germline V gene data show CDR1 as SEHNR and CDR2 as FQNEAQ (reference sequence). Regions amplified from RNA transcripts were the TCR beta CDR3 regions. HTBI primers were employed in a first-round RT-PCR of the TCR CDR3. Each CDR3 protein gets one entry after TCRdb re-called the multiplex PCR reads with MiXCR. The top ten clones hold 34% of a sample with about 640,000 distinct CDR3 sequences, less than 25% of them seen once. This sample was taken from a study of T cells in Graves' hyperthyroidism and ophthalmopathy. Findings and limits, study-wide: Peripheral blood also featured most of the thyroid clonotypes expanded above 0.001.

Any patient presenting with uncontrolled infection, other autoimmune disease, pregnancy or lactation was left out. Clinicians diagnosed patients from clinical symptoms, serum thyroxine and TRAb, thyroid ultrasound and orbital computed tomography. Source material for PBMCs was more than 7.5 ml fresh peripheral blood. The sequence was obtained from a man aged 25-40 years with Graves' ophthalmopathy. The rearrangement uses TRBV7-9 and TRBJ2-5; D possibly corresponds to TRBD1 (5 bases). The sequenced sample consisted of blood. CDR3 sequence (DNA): TGTGCCGGCAGCTTAGCAGGGTCCCAAGAGACCCAGTACTTC. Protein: CAGSLAGSQETQYF.